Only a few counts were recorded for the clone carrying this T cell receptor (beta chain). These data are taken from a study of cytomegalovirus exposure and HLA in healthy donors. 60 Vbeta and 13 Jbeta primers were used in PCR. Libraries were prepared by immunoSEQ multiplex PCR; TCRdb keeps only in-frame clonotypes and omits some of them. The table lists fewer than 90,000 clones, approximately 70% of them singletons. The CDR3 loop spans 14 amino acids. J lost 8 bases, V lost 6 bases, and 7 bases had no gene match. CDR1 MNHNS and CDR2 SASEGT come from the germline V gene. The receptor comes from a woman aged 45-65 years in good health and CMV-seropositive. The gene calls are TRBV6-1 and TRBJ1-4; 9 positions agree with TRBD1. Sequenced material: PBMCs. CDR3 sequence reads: CASRMTGGREKLFF. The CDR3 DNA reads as TGTGCCAGCAGAATGACAGGGGGGCGCGAAAAACTGTTTTTT.